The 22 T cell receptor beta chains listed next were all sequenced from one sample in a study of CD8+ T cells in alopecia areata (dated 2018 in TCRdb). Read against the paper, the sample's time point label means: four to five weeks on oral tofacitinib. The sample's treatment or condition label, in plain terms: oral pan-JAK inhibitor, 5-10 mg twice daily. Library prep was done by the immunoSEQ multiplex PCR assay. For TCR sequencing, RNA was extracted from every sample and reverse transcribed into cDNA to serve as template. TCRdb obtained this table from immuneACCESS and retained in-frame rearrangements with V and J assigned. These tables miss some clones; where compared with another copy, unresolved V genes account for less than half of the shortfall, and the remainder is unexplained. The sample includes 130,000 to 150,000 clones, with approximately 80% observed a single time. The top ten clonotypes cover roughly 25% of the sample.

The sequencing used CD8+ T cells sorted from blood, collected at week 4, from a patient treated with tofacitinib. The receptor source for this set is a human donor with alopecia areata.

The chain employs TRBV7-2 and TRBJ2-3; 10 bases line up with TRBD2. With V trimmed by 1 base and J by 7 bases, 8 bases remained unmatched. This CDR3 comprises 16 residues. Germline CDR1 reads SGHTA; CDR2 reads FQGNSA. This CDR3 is CASSLVSSGGHNTQYF. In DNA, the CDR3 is TGTGCCAGCAGCTTAGTTAGTAGCGGGGGGCACAATACGCAGTATTTT.

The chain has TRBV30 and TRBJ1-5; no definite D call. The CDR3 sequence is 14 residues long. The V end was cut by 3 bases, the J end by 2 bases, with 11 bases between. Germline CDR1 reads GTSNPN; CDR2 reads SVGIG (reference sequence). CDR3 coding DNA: TGTGCCTGGAGCCTAGCGGTAGGCAATCAGCCCCAGCATTTT. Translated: CAWSLAVGNQPQHF.

In nucleotides, the CDR3 is TGTGCCAGCAGTTACGGGGAGGGCCAAGGCTACACCTTC. Amino acids: CASSYGEGQGYTF. The chain couples TRBV6-5 to TRBJ1-2; D is unclear. Germline V CDR1 and CDR2: MNHEY, SVGAGI. The V and J ends lost 2 bases and 8 bases respectively, with 12 bases between them. The CDR3 is made up of 13 amino acids.

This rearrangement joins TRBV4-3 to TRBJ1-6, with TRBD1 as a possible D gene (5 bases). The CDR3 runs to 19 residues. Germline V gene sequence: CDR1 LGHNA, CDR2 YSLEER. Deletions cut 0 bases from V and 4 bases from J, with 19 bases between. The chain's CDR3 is CASSQDTSLSQGYNSPLHF. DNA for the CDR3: TGCGCCAGCAGCCAAGATACATCCCTCTCGCAGGGTTATAATTCACCCCTCCACTTT.

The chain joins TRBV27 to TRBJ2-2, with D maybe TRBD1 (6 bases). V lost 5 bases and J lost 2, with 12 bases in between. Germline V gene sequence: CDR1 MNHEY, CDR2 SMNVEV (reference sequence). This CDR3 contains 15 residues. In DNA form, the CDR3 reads TGTGCCAGCAGTCCCCGGACAGTTAACACCGGGGAGCTGTTTTTT. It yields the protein CASSPRTVNTGELFF.

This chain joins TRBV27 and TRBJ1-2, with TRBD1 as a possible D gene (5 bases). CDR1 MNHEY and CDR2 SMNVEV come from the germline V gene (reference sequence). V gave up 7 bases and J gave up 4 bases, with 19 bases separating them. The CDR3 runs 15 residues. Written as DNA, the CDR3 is TGTGCCAGCACCACACTCAGGGATTGGGCCTATGGCTACACCTTC. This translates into CASTTLRDWAYGYTF.

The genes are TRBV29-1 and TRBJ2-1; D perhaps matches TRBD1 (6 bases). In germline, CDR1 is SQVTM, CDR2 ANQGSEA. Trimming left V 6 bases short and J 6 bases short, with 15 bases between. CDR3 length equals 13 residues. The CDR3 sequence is CSVGRDMSNEQFF. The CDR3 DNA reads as TGCAGCGTCGGCAGGGACATGTCCAATGAGCAGTTCTTC.

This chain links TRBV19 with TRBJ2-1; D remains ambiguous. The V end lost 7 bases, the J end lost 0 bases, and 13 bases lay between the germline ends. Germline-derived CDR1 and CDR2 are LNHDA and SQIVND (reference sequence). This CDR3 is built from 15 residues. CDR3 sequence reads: CASTKTDSSYNEQFF. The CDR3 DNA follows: TGTGCCAGTACCAAGACTGATAGCTCCTACAATGAGCAGTTCTTC.

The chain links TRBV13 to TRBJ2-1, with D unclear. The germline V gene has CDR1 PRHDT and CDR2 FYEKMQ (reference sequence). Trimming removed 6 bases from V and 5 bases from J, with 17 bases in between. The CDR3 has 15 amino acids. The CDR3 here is CASRSAGWADNEQFF. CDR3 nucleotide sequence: TGTGCCAGCAGATCGGCAGGTTGGGCGGACAATGAGCAGTTCTTC.

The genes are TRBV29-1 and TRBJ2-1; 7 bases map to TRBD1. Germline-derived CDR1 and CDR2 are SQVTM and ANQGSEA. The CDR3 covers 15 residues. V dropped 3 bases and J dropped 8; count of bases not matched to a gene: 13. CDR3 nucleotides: TGCAGCGTTGACCCCGACAGGGCCGGCGCCGATGAGCAGTTCTTC. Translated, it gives CSVDPDRAGADEQFF.

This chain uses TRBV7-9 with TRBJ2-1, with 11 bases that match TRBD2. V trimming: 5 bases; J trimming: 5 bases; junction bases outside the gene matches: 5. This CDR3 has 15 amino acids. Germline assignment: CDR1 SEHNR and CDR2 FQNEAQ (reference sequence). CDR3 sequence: CASSPPGLADNEQFF. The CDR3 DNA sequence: TGTGCCAGCAGCCCACCGGGACTAGCGGACAATGAGCAGTTCTTC.

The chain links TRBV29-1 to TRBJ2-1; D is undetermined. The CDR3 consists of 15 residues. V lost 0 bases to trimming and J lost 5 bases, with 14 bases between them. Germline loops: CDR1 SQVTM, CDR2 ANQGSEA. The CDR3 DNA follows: TGCAGCGTTGAAGATGATGGGCTGCTGGACAATGAGCAGTTCTTC. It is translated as CSVEDDGLLDNEQFF.

CDR3 sequence reads: CASSLIPGNDEQYF. CDR3 bases: TGTGCCAGCAGCTTAATACCCGGGAATGACGAGCAGTACTTC. The chain uses TRBV7-6 and TRBJ2-7; TRBD2 might be the D (5 bases). Trimming took off 2 bases at V and 5 bases at J, with 13 bases between the two ends. This CDR3 has 14 residues. CDR1 is SGHVS and CDR2 is FNYEAQ in the germline V gene.

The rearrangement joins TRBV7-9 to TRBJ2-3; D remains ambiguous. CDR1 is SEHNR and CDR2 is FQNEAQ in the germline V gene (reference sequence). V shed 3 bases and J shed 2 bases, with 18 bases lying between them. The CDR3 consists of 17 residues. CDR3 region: CASSFIGQEANTDTQYF. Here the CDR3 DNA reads TGTGCCAGCAGCTTTATTGGGCAAGAGGCGAACACAGATACGCAGTATTTT.

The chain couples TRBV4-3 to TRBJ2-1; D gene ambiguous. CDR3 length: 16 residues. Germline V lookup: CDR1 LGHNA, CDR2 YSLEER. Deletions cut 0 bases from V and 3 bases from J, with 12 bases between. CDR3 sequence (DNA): TGCGCCAGCAGCCAAGATGAGACACAGAACTACAATGAGCAGTTCTTC. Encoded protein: CASSQDETQNYNEQFF.

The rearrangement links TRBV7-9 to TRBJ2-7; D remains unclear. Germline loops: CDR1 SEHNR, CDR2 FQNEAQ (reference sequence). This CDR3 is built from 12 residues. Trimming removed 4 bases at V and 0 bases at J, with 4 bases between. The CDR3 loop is CASSSHSYEQYF. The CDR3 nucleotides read TGTGCCAGCAGCTCTCACTCCTACGAGCAGTACTTC.

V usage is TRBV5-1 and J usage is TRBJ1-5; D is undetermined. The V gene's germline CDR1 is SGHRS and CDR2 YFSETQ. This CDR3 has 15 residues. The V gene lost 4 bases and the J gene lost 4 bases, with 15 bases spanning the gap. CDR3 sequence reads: CASSEGGVKNQPQHF. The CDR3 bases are TGCGCCAGCAGCGAAGGCGGCGTGAAGAATCAGCCCCAGCATTTT. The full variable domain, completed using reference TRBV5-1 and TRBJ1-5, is KAGVTQTPRYLIKTRGQQVTLSCSPISGHRSVSWYQQTPGQGLQFLFEYFSETQRNKGNFPGRFSGRQFSNSRSEMNVSTLELGDSALYLCASSEGGVKNQPQHFGDGTRLSIL.

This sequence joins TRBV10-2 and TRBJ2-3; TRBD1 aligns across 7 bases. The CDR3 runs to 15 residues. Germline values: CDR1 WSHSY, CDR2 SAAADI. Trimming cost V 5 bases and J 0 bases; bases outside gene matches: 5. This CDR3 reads CASSYTGASTDTQYF. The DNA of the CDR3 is TGCGCCAGCAGTTATACAGGGGCTAGCACAGATACGCAGTATTTT.

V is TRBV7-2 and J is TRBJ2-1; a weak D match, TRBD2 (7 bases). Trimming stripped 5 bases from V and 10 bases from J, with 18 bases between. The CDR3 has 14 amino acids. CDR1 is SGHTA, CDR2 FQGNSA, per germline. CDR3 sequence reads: CASSAWGGAGEQFF. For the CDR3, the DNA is TGTGCCAGCAGCGCCTGGGGGGGCGCAGGGGAGCAGTTCTTC.

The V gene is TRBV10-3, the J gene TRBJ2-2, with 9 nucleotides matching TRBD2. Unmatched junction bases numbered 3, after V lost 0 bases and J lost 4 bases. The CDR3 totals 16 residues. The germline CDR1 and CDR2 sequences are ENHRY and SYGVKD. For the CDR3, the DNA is TGTGCCATCAGTGAGTCCGCTAGCGGGGTCACCGGGGAGCTGTTTTTT. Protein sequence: CAISESASGVTGELFF.

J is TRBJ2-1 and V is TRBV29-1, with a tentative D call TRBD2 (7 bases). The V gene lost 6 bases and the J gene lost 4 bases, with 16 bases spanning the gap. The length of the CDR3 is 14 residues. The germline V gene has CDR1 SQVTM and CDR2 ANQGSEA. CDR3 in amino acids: CSVDHGGAYNEQFF. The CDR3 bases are TGCAGCGTCGATCATGGGGGGGCTTACAATGAGCAGTTCTTC.

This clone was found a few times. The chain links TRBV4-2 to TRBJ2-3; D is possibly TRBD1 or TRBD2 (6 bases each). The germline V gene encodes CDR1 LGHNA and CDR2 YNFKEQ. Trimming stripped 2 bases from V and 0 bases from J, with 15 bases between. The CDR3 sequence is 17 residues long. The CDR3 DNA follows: TGTGCCAGCAGCCAAATCGGGACGGGGGCGAGCACAGATACGCAGTATTTT. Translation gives CASSQIGTGASTDTQYF.